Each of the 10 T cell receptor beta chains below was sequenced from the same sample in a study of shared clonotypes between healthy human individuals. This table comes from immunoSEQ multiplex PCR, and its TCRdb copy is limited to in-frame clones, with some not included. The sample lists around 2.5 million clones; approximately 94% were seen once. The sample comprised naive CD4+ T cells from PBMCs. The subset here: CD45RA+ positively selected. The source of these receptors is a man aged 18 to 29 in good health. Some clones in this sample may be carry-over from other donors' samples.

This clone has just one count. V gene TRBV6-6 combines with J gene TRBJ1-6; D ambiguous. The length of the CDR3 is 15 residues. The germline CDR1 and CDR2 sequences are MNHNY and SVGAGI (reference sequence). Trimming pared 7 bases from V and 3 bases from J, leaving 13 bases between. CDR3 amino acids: CASTFEVDYNSPLHF. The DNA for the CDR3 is TGTGCCAGCACCTTCGAGGTGGACTATAATTCACCCCTCCACTTT.

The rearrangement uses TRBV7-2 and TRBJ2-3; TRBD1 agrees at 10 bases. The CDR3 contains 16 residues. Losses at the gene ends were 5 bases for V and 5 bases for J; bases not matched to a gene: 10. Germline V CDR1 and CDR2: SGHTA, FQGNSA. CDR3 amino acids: CASSRNRDRGRDTQYF. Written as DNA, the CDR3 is TGTGCCAGCAGCCGAAACCGGGACAGGGGCAGAGATACGCAGTATTTT.

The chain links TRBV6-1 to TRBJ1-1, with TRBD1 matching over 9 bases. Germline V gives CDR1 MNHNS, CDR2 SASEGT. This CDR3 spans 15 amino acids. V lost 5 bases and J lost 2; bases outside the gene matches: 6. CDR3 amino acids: CASSIGTGRNTEAFF. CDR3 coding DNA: TGTGCCAGCAGTATAGGGACAGGGAGAAACACTGAAGCTTTCTTT.

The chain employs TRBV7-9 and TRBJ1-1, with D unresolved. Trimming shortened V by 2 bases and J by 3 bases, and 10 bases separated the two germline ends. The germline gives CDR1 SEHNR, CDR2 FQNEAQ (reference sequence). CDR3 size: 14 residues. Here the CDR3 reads CASSLSGSDTEAFF. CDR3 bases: TGTGCCAGCAGCTTATCCGGTTCAGACACTGAAGCTTTCTTT.

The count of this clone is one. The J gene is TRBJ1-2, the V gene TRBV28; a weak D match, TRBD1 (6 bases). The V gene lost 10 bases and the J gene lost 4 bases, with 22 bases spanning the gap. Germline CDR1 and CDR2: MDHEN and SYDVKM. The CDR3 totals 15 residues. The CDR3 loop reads CATAMGNRDGYGYTF. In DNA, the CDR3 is TGTGCCACCGCTATGGGAAACAGGGATGGCTATGGCTACACCTTC.

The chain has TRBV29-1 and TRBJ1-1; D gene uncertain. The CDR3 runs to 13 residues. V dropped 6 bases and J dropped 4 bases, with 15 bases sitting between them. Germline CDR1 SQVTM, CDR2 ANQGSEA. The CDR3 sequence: CSVGPLFSTEAFF. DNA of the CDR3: TGCAGCGTCGGGCCCCTCTTTTCCACTGAAGCTTTCTTT.

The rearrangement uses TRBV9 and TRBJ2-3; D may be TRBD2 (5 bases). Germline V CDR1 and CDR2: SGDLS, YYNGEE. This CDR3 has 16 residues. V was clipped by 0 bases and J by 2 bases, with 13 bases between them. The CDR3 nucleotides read TGTGCCAGCAGCGTAGACGTGGGCGGGTCCACAGATACGCAGTATTTT. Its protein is CASSVDVGGSTDTQYF.

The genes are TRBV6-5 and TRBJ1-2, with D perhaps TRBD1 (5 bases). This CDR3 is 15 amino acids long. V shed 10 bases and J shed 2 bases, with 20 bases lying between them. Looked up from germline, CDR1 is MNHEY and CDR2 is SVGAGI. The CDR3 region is CATLYQGLGNYGYTF. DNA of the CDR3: TGTGCCACTCTATACCAGGGACTCGGAAACTATGGCTACACCTTC.

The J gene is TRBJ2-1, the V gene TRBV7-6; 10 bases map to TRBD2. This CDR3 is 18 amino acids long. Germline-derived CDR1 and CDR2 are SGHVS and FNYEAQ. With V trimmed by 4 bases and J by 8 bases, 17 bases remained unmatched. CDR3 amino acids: CASSSSGISGRARYEQFF. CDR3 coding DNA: TGTGCCAGCAGCTCCTCGGGTATCAGCGGGAGGGCCCGGTATGAGCAGTTCTTC.

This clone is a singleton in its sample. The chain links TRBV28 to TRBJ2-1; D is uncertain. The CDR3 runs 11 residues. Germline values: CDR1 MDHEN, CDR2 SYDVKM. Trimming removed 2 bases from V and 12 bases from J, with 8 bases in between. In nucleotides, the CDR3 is TGTGCCAGCAGTTTACCGGACCGGCAGTTCTTC. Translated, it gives CASSLPDRQFF.